Shown below are 14 T cell receptor beta chains from a single sample sequenced in a study of low-dose radiotherapy and immunotherapy resistance in tumors. TRAV- and TRBV-specific primers, spanning alpha and beta chains, primed first-strand cDNA. With a V-primer adapter and a constant-region primer, TCRs were amplified for around 21 PCR cycles. TCRdb independently ran MiXCR on the reads; one entry per CDR3 protein. The sample carries tens of thousands of distinct CDR3 sequences, 15% to 20% recorded once. As for time point: before trial treatment. The sample in question was PBMCs, obtained before treatment. The source of these receptors is a male donor with prostate cancer.

This clonotype was detected ten times or more. The V call is TRBV12-3 or TRBV12-4, the J call TRBJ2-1; 8 bases align to TRBD1. This CDR3 is 14 amino acids long. Unmatched junction bases numbered 6, after V lost 5 bases and J lost 6 bases. The DNA of the CDR3 is TGTGCCAGCAGTCCCGGGACAGGCCTCAATGAGCAGTTCTTC. This gives the protein CASSPGTGLNEQFF.

The sample holds many counts of this clonotype. The V call is TRBV13, the J call TRBJ2-1; 7 bases match TRBD2. Per germline, CDR1 PRHDT and CDR2 FYEKMQ (reference sequence). The CDR3 extends over 13 amino acids. Germline trimming cut 5 bases from V and 6 bases from J; bases unmatched to any gene: 4. The CDR3 here is CASSPGRGNEQFF. CDR3 DNA: TGTGCCAGCAGCCCAGGGAGGGGCAATGAGCAGTTCTTC.

The rearrangement joins TRBV6-5 to TRBJ2-5; no clear D. The CDR3 covers 13 residues. Germline CDR1 is MNHEY and CDR2 is SVGAGI. V was pared by 2 bases and J by 1 base, with 5 bases between. CDR3 bases: TGTGCCAGCAGTTACCCGGGCCAAGAGACCCAGTACTTC. It specifies CASSYPGQETQYF.

Many counts were recorded for this clonotype. V usage is TRBV6-1 and J usage is TRBJ2-6; no clear D. V lost 0 bases, J lost 1 base, and 25 bases lay in between. The germline V gene encodes CDR1 MNHNS and CDR2 SASEGT. This CDR3 contains 22 residues. The CDR3 sequence: CASSEAPLSSGMVTSGANVLTF. CDR3 sequence (DNA): TGTGCCAGCAGTGAAGCGCCATTATCATCCGGTATGGTGACGTCTGGGGCCAACGTCCTGACTTTC.

At least ten counts were recorded for this clonotype. The J gene is TRBJ2-3, the V gene TRBV20-1, with 8 nucleotides matching TRBD2. Germline CDR1 is DFQATT and CDR2 is SNEGSKA (reference sequence). V lost 5 bases and J lost 4; bases outside the gene matches: 14. The CDR3 spans 16 residues. The CDR3 loop is CSASDGGARGADTQYF. The CDR3 nucleotides are TGCAGTGCTTCGGACGGGGGGGCAAGAGGGGCAGATACGCAGTATTTT.

This clonotype was counted ten times or more. The chain couples TRBV9 to TRBJ2-4; D unclear. Germline CDR1 and CDR2: SGDLS and YYNGEE. V dropped 0 bases and J dropped 9 bases, with 10 bases sitting between them. The CDR3 totals 13 residues. CDR3 coding DNA: TGTGCCAGCAGCGTAGATTTGGTCGGCATTCAGTACTTC. This translates into CASSVDLVGIQYF.

This clonotype has a count of ten or more. The chain joins TRBV12-3 or TRBV12-4 to TRBJ2-2; D may correspond to TRBD1 or TRBD2 (7 bases each). CDR3 length: 15 amino acids. V was pared by 5 bases and J by 5 bases, with 15 bases between. CDR3 region: CASSPRQGGTGELFF. In nucleotides, the CDR3 is TGTGCCAGCAGTCCTAGACAGGGAGGGACCGGGGAGCTGTTTTTT.

This clonotype was detected many times. V gene TRBV25-1 combines with J gene TRBJ2-3; D not certain. Germline CDR1 is MGHDK and CDR2 is SYGVNS. The CDR3 sequence is 13 residues long. The V and J ends lost 2 bases and 4 bases respectively, with 7 bases between them. The CDR3 coding sequence is TGTGCCAGCAGTGAAAAGGCTTCAGATACGCAGTATTTT. Encoded protein: CASSEKASDTQYF.

This clonotype was seen at least ten times. V usage is TRBV11-1 and J usage is TRBJ1-1; D uncertain. The CDR3 is 13 amino acids. Germline V gene data show CDR1 as SGHAT and CDR2 as FQDESV (reference sequence). The V end was cut by 4 bases, the J end by 7 bases, with 13 bases between. The CDR3 DNA sequence: TGTGCCAGCAGCTCTTACCCCATGAGTGAAGCTTTCTTT. Encoded protein: CASSSYPMSEAFF.

This clonotype appeared many times. CDR3 amino acids: CASSSPRVSTDTQYF. The CDR3 bases are TGTGCCAGCAGCAGCCCCAGGGTTAGCACAGATACGCAGTATTTT. This chain connects TRBV11-2 to TRBJ2-3, with TRBD1 as a possible D gene (5 bases). V dropped 5 bases and J dropped 0 bases, with 12 bases sitting between them. CDR1 and CDR2 (germline): SGHAT, FQNNGV. The CDR3 runs 15 residues.

J is TRBJ2-7 and V is TRBV29-1; 7 nucleotides agree with TRBD1. The CDR3 covers 12 residues. The V gene's germline CDR1 is SQVTM and CDR2 ANQGSEA. V trimming: 6 bases; J trimming: 6 bases; junction bases outside the gene matches: 8. The CDR3, as DNA: TGCAGCGTCTCGACAGGGAGAGGCGAGCAGTACTTC. Its protein product is CSVSTGRGEQYF.

The table lists this clonotype with many counts. The V and J genes are TRBV5-1 and TRBJ2-1, with TRBD1 as a possible D gene (6 bases). Per germline, CDR1 SGHRS and CDR2 YFSETQ. The CDR3 has 14 amino acids. V was shortened by 7 bases and J by 7 bases, with 18 bases between the two germline ends. This chain's CDR3 is CASAVGQGKNEQFF. The CDR3 coding sequence is TGCGCCAGCGCTGTCGGGCAGGGGAAGAATGAGCAGTTCTTC.

The V gene is TRBV7-2, the J gene TRBJ2-1; TRBD2 aligns across 8 bases. Germline CDR1 SGHTA, CDR2 FQGNSA. This CDR3 has 17 amino acids. V gave up 4 bases and J gave up 6 bases; unmatched junction bases: 14. The CDR3 DNA sequence: TGTGCCAGCAGCTCACCCATCGGGGGGGCGCGCTCCAATGAGCAGTTCTTC. Amino acids: CASSSPIGGARSNEQFF.

The chain has TRBV6-1 and TRBJ1-5; D possibly corresponds to TRBD1 (5 bases). V was shortened by 8 bases and J by 3 bases, with 14 bases between the two germline ends. Germline values: CDR1 MNHNS, CDR2 SASEGT. This CDR3 region has 14 residues. The CDR3 sequence is CASWDGAFNQPQHF. The CDR3 coding sequence is TGTGCCAGCTGGGACGGAGCATTCAATCAGCCCCAGCATTTT.